The 3 T cell receptor beta chains below were found in one sample sequenced in a study of cytomegalovirus exposure and HLA in healthy donors. Primers: 60 Vbeta forward and 13 Jbeta reverse. Sequencing used immunoSEQ multiplex PCR; TCRdb keeps in-frame clones, though not all of them. Its listing shows under 200,000 clones. Sequenced input: PBMCs. These receptors came from a man aged 25-40 years in good health and CMV-seronegative.

This rearrangement joins TRBV7-9 to TRBJ2-1; a possible D gene is TRBD1 (5 bases). The V and J ends lost 4 bases and 0 bases respectively, with 13 bases between them. The CDR3 length is 16 residues. CDR1 SEHNR and CDR2 FQNEAQ come from the germline V gene (reference sequence). The DNA for the CDR3 is TGTGCCAGCAGCTCCTTTAGGACAAGCTCCTACAATGAGCAGTTCTTC. The encoded protein is CASSSFRTSSYNEQFF.

The chain recombines TRBV7-3 with TRBJ2-7; TRBD2 agrees at 14 bases. Germline values: CDR1 SGHTA, CDR2 FQGTGA. This CDR3 spans 17 amino acids. The V segment lost 1 base and the J segment 3 bases; nucleotides outside the gene matches: 5. The CDR3 DNA reads TGTGCCAGCAGCTTAAGTGGACTAGCGGGAGGACGCTACGAGCAGTACTTC. As protein: CASSLSGLAGGRYEQYF.

The CDR3 nucleotides read TGTGCCAGTAGCCTAGAACAGGAAACGATCTACGAGCAGTACTTC. The encoded protein is CASSLEQETIYEQYF. V and J are TRBV19 and TRBJ2-7, with D perhaps TRBD1 (5 bases). In germline, CDR1 is LNHDA, CDR2 SQIVND (reference sequence). The CDR3 spans 15 residues. Trimming cost V 6 bases and J 3 bases, with 18 bases left between them. The full variable domain, with the rest looked up from reference TRBV19 and TRBJ2-7, is DGGITQSPKYLFRKEGQNVTLSCEQNLNHDAMYWYRQDPGQGLRLIYYSQIVNDFQKGDIAEGYSVSREKKESFPLTVTSAQKNPTAFYLCASSLEQETIYEQYFGPGTRLTVT.